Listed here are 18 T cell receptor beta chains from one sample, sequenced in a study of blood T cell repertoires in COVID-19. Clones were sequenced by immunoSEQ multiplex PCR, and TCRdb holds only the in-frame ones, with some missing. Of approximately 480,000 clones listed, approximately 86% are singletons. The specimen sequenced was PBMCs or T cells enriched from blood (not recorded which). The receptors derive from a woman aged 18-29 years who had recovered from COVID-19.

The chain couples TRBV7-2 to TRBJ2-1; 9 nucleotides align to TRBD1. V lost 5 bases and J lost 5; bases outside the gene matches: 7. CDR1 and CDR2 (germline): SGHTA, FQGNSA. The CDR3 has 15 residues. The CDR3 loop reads CASSLDRGSHNEQFF. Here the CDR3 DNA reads TGTGCCAGCAGCCTCGACAGGGGGTCCCACAATGAGCAGTTCTTC.

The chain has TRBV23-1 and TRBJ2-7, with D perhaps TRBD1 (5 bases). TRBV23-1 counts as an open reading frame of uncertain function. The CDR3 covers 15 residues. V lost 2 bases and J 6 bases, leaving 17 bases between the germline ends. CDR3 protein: CASSQHLGPRREQYF. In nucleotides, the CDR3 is TGCGCCAGCAGTCAACACTTGGGGCCCCGCCGCGAGCAGTACTTC.

DNA for the CDR3: TGTGCCAGCAGCTTAGGGCGGTATAATGAAAAACTGTTTTTT. Translating gives CASSLGRYNEKLFF. The V gene is TRBV7-9, the J gene TRBJ1-4; no firm D call. This CDR3 comprises 14 residues. Germline V CDR1 and CDR2: SEHNR, FQNEAQ (reference sequence). The ends were cut back, 1 base at V and 4 bases at J, with 7 bases in the middle.

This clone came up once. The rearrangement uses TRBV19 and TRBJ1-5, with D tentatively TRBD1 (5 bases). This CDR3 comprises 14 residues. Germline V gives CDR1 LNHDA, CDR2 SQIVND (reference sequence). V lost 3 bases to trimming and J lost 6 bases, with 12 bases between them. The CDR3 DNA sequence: TGTGCCAGTAGTATCGGGGGTGGGGGTCAGCCCCAGCATTTT. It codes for CASSIGGGGQPQHF.

The DNA for the CDR3 is TGTGCCAGCACCTCCGGTAGGGGGAATGAGCAGTTCTTC. Translating it yields CASTSGRGNEQFF. The J gene is TRBJ2-1, the V gene TRBV27; D might be TRBD1 (6 bases). V lost 7 bases and J 7 bases, leaving 14 bases between the germline ends. This CDR3 region has 13 residues. The germline CDR1 and CDR2 sequences are MNHEY and SMNVEV (reference sequence).

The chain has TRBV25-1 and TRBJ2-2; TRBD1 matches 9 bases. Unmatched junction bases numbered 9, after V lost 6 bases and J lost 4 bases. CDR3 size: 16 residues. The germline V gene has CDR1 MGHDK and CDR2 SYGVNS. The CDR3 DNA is TGTGCCAGCAGAACTCCTCCGGGACAGGGCACCGGGGAGCTGTTTTTT. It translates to CASRTPPGQGTGELFF.

CDR3 in amino acids: CASSLPGVGNQPQHF. Written as DNA, the CDR3 is TGTGCCAGCAGCTTGCCAGGGGTTGGCAATCAGCCCCAGCATTTT. J is TRBJ1-5 and V is TRBV7-8, with a weak D call TRBD1 (6 bases). Germline CDR1 and CDR2: SGHVS and FQNEAQ. Trimming shortened V by 3 bases and J by 2 bases, and 11 bases separated the two germline ends. The CDR3 is 15 residues long.

As DNA, the CDR3 is TGTGCCAGCAGTTTTACAGTTTCGGATGGCTACACCTTC. Protein sequence: CASSFTVSDGYTF. This rearrangement joins TRBV27 to TRBJ1-2; no clear D gene. Germline V lookup: CDR1 MNHEY, CDR2 SMNVEV (reference sequence). The CDR3 has 13 amino acids. V was shortened by 3 bases and J by 6 bases, with 11 bases between the two germline ends.

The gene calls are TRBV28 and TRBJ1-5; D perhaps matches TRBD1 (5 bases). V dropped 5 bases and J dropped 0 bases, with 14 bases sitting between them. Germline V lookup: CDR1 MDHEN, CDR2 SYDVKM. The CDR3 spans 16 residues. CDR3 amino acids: CASSLDSLDSNQPQHF. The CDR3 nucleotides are TGTGCCAGCAGTCTTGACAGCCTAGATAGCAATCAGCCCCAGCATTTT.

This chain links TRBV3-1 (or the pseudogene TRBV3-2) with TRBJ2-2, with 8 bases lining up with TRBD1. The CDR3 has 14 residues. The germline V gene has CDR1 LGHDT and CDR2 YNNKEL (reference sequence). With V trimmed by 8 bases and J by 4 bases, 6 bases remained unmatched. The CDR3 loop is CASCRGHATGELFF. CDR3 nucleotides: TGTGCCAGCTGCAGGGGGCACGCCACCGGGGAGCTGTTTTTT.

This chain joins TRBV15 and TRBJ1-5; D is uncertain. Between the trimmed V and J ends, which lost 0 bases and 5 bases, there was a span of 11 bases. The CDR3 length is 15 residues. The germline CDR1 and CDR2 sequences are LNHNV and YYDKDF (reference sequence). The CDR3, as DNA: TGTGCCACCAGCAGAGAAGTCGGCGGATATCAGCCCCAGCATTTT. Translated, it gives CATSREVGGYQPQHF.

The CDR3 nucleotides are TGCGCCAGCAGCTTATGGGGGAGGACAGGGGAGAACTATGGCTACACCTTC. The encoded protein is CASSLWGRTGENYGYTF. V and J are TRBV5-1 and TRBJ1-2; TRBD1 matches at 9 bases. Trimming cost V 2 bases and J 2 bases; bases outside gene matches: 10. The CDR3 loop spans 17 amino acids. Germline V gene data show CDR1 as SGHRS and CDR2 as YFSETQ.

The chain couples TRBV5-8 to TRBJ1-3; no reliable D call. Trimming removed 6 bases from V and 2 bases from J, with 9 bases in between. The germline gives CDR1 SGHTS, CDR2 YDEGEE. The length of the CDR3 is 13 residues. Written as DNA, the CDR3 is TGTGCCAGCAAACTCGAAGCTGGAAACACCATATATTTT. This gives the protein CASKLEAGNTIYF.

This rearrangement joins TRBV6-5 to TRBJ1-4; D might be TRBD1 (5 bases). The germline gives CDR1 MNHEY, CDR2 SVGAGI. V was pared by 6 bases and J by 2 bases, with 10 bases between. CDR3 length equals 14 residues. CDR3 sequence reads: CASRRDATNEKLFF. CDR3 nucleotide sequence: TGTGCCAGCAGGCGGGACGCCACTAATGAAAAACTGTTTTTT.

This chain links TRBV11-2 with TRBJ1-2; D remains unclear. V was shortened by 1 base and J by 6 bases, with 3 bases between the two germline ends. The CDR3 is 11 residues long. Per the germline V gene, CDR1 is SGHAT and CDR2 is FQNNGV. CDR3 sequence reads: CASSLVDGYTF. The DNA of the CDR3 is TGTGCCAGCAGCTTAGTAGATGGCTACACCTTC.

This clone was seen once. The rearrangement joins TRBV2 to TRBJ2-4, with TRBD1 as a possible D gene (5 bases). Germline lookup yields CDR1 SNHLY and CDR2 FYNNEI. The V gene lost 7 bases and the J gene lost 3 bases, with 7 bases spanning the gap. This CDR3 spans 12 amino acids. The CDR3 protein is CASKGNKNIQYF. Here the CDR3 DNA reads TGTGCCAGCAAGGGGAACAAAAACATTCAGTACTTC.

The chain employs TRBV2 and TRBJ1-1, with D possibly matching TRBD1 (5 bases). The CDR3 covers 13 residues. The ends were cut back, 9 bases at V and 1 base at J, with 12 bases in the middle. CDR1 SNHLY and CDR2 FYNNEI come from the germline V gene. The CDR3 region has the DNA TGTGCCAGTAGAGACAGAGAGAACACTGAAGCTTTCTTT. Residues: CASRDRENTEAFF.

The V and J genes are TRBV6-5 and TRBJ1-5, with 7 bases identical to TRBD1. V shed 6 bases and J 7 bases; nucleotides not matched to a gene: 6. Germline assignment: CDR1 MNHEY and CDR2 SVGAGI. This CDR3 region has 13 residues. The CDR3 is CASRRQGGQPQHF. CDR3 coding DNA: TGTGCCAGCAGGCGACAGGGAGGACAGCCCCAGCATTTT.